This TCR beta chain was sequenced for a study of control samples from healthy donors and cancer patients (dated by TCRdb to about 2020). Library preparation was by the immunoSEQ multiplex PCR assay. The immuneACCESS repertoire file appears here via TCRdb, limited to in-frame rearrangements. These files lack a portion of the clones; in checked studies, under half of the deficit traces to unresolved V genes, and the cause of the others is not known. The sample table contains around 150,000 clones; only one count was recorded for about 94% of them. Around 15% of the sample is in the top ten clones. On this clone: Its antigen remains undetermined. Base quality data are lacking; no much larger clone is found one base away.

The V end gives up 3 bases and the J end 4 bases, leaving 3 bases in the junction not matched to a gene. Per the germline V gene, KGHSH is the CDR1 and LQKENI is the CDR2. The CDR3 covers 15 residues, taking in both the cysteine and the phenylalanine. The sequence is cut down to CDR3 DNA, 45 bases in frame from base 1. The sequence is built from TRBV18 and TRBJ2-2, and 9 bases in between align with TRBD2. The origin of this receptor is a man aged 60 to 75 with colorectal cancer. Sequencing was performed on PBMCs. This receptor has the CDR3 CASSPLAGPTGELFF. Here is the DNA: TGTGCCAGCTCACCTCTAGCGGGACCCACCGGGGAGCTGTTTTTT.